This section outlines one T cell receptor beta chain sequence together with its context. Its antigen is still unknown. Splitting the CD4+ cells yielded a CD45RA+ naive subset and a CD45RA-negative memory subset. This specimen belongs to a study of shared clonotypes between healthy human individuals. Study details: Donors consisted of a couple of women and a few men between 18 and 49. General study findings and limits: Clonotypes which were not shared had lower generation probabilities than clonotypes that all four donors shared.

The CDR3 extends over 15 amino acids. The germline CDR1 and CDR2 sequences are SGHRS and YFSETQ. The trim removed 4 bases at V and 8 bases at J, leaving 9 bases unmatched. Every immunoSEQ plate was one replicate of a subset's evenly spread DNA. TCRdb's copy holds only in-frame clones and misses some; the assay was immunoSEQ multiplex PCR. Of 2,500,000 or so clones listed, roughly nine tenths are singletons. The material sequenced was naive CD4+ T cells sorted from blood. Subset meaning: CD45RA+ positively selected. The rearrangement joins TRBV5-1 to TRBJ2-1; TRBD2 aligns across 10 bases. This receptor was identified in a man aged 18 to 30 in good health. CDR3 DNA: TGCGCCAGCAGCCAAACTAGCGGGGCGACCCATGAGCAGTTCTTC. It is translated as CASSQTSGATHEQFF.